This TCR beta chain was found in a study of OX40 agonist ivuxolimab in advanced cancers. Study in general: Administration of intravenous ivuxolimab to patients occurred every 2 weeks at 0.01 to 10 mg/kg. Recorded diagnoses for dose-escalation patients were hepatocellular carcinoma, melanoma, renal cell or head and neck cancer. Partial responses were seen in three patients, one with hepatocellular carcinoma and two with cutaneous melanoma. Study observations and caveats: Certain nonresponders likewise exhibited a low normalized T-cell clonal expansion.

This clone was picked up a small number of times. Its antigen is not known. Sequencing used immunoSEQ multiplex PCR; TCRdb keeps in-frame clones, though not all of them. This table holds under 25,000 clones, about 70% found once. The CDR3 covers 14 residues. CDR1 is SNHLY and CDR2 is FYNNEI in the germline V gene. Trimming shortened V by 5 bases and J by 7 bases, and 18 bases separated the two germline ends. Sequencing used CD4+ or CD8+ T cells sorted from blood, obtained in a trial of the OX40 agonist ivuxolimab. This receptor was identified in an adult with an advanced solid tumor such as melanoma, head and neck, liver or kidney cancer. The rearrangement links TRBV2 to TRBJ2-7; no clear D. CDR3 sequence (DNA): TGTGCCAGCAGTTCGCTTGACATGGCTGGGGAGCAGTACTTC. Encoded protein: CASSSLDMAGEQYF.